These 20 T cell receptor beta chains originate from one sample sequenced in a study of blood T cell repertoires in COVID-19. This table comes from immunoSEQ multiplex PCR, and its TCRdb copy is limited to in-frame clones, with some not included. The profile shows some 150,000 clones, about four fifths of them singletons. Sequencing was carried out using peripheral blood. Receptor source: a woman older than 75 with acute or convalescent COVID-19.

This clone showed up just a few times. V is TRBV6-5 and J is TRBJ2-3; 9 nucleotides line up with TRBD1. Trimming cost V 5 bases and J 6 bases; bases outside gene matches: 6. CDR1 and CDR2 (germline): MNHEY, SVGAGI. The CDR3 covers 14 residues. The CDR3 reads CASSKQGAGDTQYF. The CDR3 region has the DNA TGTGCCAGCAGTAAACAGGGGGCGGGTGATACGCAGTATTTT.

This chain connects TRBV12-3 or TRBV12-4 to TRBJ1-6; D remains ambiguous. The CDR3 has 13 amino acids. V was trimmed by 8 bases and J by 14 bases, leaving 19 bases between them. The CDR3 DNA follows: TGTGCCAGCTCCCCCAACCCGCTGAGGTCCCTCCACTTT. As protein: CASSPNPLRSLHF.

In its sample, this clone was seen a few times. V is TRBV6-5 and J is TRBJ2-7; TRBD1 is a possible D gene (6 bases). The CDR3 has 15 amino acids. Germline CDR1 MNHEY, CDR2 SVGAGI. Deletions cut 2 bases from V and 0 bases from J, with 11 bases between. The CDR3 loop reads CASSYTQTGSYEQYF. Written as DNA, the CDR3 is TGTGCCAGCAGTTACACCCAGACAGGCTCCTACGAGCAGTACTTC.

In this sample, this clone turned up a few times. This chain links TRBV5-5 with TRBJ1-1; D call uncertain. Trimming left V 0 bases short and J 0 bases short, with 9 bases between. The germline V gene has CDR1 SGHKS and CDR2 YYEKEE (reference sequence). This CDR3 contains 15 residues. CDR3 nucleotide sequence: TGTGCCAGCAGCTTGGGTGCCAGGATGAACACTGAAGCTTTCTTT. Encoded protein: CASSLGARMNTEAFF.

The chain employs TRBV9 and TRBJ2-7, with 14 bases that match TRBD2. This CDR3 contains 21 residues. The germline V gene has CDR1 SGDLS and CDR2 YYNGEE. J was trimmed by 1 base and V by 5 bases; bases with no gene match: 20. The CDR3 protein is CASSARGGLTSGRAGSYEQYF. The CDR3, as DNA: TGTGCCAGCAGTGCCCGAGGGGGGTTGACTAGCGGGAGGGCCGGTTCCTACGAGCAGTACTTC.

The chain has TRBV28 and TRBJ1-2; TRBD1 is a possible D gene (6 bases). This CDR3 is 14 amino acids long. The germline V gene encodes CDR1 MDHEN and CDR2 SYDVKM. Trimming shortened V by 7 bases and J by 7 bases, and 19 bases separated the two germline ends. The DNA of the CDR3 is TGTGCCAGCACCTCGGCGTTGGGGGCCGGTGGCTACACCTTC. Protein: CASTSALGAGGYTF.

V and J are TRBV5-1 and TRBJ2-7; 11 positions agree with TRBD1. Trimming took 2 bases from V and 4 from J; bases not matched to a gene: 5. Germline values: CDR1 SGHRS, CDR2 YFSETQ. The CDR3 contains 15 residues. The CDR3 DNA is TGCGCCAGCAGCTTCGGGACAGGGGGAACGTACGAGCAGTACTTC. It codes for CASSFGTGGTYEQYF.

This rearrangement joins TRBV28 to TRBJ2-1; 7 bases fit TRBD2. The CDR3 sequence is 13 residues long. The germline CDR1 and CDR2 sequences are MDHEN and SYDVKM. Trimming cost V 6 bases and J 7 bases; bases outside gene matches: 6. The CDR3 protein is CASRGGIGNEQFF. In nucleotides, the CDR3 is TGTGCCAGCAGGGGGGGGATAGGGAATGAGCAGTTCTTC.

The chain has TRBV27 and TRBJ1-2; 11 positions match TRBD1. J was trimmed by 7 bases and V by 6 bases; bases with no gene match: 16. Germline CDR1 reads MNHEY; CDR2 reads SMNVEV (reference sequence). There are 17 residues in the CDR3. CDR3 region: CASSPGQGARWVGGYTF. The CDR3 nucleotides are TGTGCCAGCAGCCCAGGACAGGGGGCGCGGTGGGTGGGTGGCTACACCTTC.

V is TRBV5-4 and J is TRBJ1-1, with D unresolved. This CDR3 contains 14 residues. The ends were cut back, 0 bases at V and 5 bases at J, with 11 bases in the middle. Germline CDR1 and CDR2: SGHNT and YYREEE (reference sequence). CDR3 region: CASSLADLWTEAFF. CDR3 DNA sequence: TGTGCCAGCAGCTTGGCCGACTTGTGGACTGAAGCTTTCTTT.

This chain uses TRBV18 with TRBJ1-1; TRBD1 might be the D (5 bases). Germline CDR1 KGHSH, CDR2 LQKENI. The CDR3 is 12 residues long. V lost 6 bases and J 6 bases, leaving 11 bases between the germline ends. The CDR3 is CASSTGVSEAFF. DNA of the CDR3: TGTGCCAGCTCGACGGGGGTTTCTGAAGCTTTCTTT. The full variable domain, with the rest looked up from reference TRBV18 and TRBJ1-1, is NAGVMQNPRHLVRRRGQEARLRCSPMKGHSHVYWYRQLPEEGLKFMVYLQKENIIDESGMPKERFSAEFPKEGPSILRIQQVVRGDSAAYFCASSTGVSEAFFGQGTRLTVV.

The chain has TRBV5-1 and TRBJ1-3; D not certain. This CDR3 region has 14 residues. Between the trimmed V and J ends, which lost 0 bases and 3 bases, there was a span of 7 bases. Germline loops: CDR1 SGHRS, CDR2 YFSETQ. The CDR3 region is CASSLVPVGNTIYF. In DNA, the CDR3 is TGCGCCAGCAGCTTGGTCCCAGTTGGAAACACCATATATTTT.

The chain combines TRBV28 with TRBJ1-1; the D gene is possibly TRBD1 (5 bases). Germline assignment: CDR1 MDHEN and CDR2 SYDVKM. The CDR3 consists of 18 residues. V was cut by 4 bases and J by 1 base, with 22 bases left in between. CDR3 sequence reads: CASSSPGGAGWGNTEAFF. The CDR3 nucleotides are TGTGCCAGCAGTTCCCCGGGAGGGGCAGGGTGGGGGAACACTGAAGCTTTCTTT.

Here the CDR3 reads CASSLRDITYEQYF. Here the CDR3 DNA reads TGTGCCAGCAGCCTCCGGGACATCACCTACGAGCAGTACTTC. This chain connects TRBV3-1 (or the pseudogene TRBV3-2) to TRBJ2-7; TRBD1 might be the D (6 bases). The CDR3 has 14 amino acids. V lost 4 bases, J lost 2 bases, and 12 bases lay in between. Germline-derived CDR1 and CDR2 are LGHDT and YNNKEL (reference sequence).

This clone was seen a handful of times. The chain recombines TRBV7-9 with TRBJ1-1; TRBD1 aligns across 7 bases. The CDR3 length is 17 residues. Germline lookup yields CDR1 SEHNR and CDR2 FQNEAQ (reference sequence). Trimming at V came to 0 bases and at J to 5 bases, leaving 12 bases not matched to a gene. The CDR3 is CASSLAEYRGRGTEAFF. The CDR3 DNA follows: TGTGCCAGCAGCTTAGCAGAATACAGGGGAAGAGGAACTGAAGCTTTCTTT.

In DNA form, the CDR3 reads TGTGCCAGCAGTTTTGCCCCCCCCGCGGGGAAGAATGAGCAGTTCTTC. It translates to CASSFAPPAGKNEQFF. The rearrangement uses TRBV28 and TRBJ2-1; D possibly corresponds to TRBD2 (6 bases). Germline CDR1 MDHEN, CDR2 SYDVKM. The CDR3 has 16 amino acids. Between the trimmed V and J ends, which lost 3 bases and 7 bases, there was a span of 19 bases.

The rearrangement links TRBV11-2 to TRBJ2-4, with 7 bases lining up with TRBD2. V gave up 3 bases and J gave up 8 bases; unmatched junction bases: 7. There are 14 residues in the CDR3. CDR1 is SGHAT, CDR2 FQNNGV, per germline. The CDR3 loop reads CASSFMTGGDIQYF. As DNA, the CDR3 is TGTGCCAGCAGCTTTATGACGGGGGGAGACATTCAGTACTTC. The full variable domain, rest sourced from reference TRBV11-2 and TRBJ2-4, is EAGVAQSPRYKIIEKRQSVAFWCNPISGHATLYWYQQILGQGPKLLIQFQNNGVVDDSQLPKDRFSAERLKGVDSTLKIQPAKLEDSAVYLCASSFMTGGDIQYFGAGTRLSVL.

This chain links TRBV28 with TRBJ1-1; perhaps TRBD1 as D (5 bases). V lost 2 bases to trimming and J lost 5 bases, with 9 bases between them. Germline V gene lookup returns CDR1 MDHEN and CDR2 SYDVKM. The CDR3 contains 13 residues. In nucleotides, the CDR3 is TGTGCCAGCAGTTTACCCGGGGGGACTGAAGCTTTCTTT. Protein sequence: CASSLPGGTEAFF.

The genes are TRBV4-1 and TRBJ1-1, with a weak D call TRBD1 (5 bases). Trimming took 0 bases from V and 7 from J, leaving 18 bases between them. This CDR3 is built from 16 residues. Germline CDR1 is MGHRA and CDR2 is YSYEKL. The CDR3 reads CASSQDLTGPLREAFF. The CDR3 coding sequence is TGCGCCAGCAGCCAAGATTTAACAGGTCCCCTTCGTGAAGCTTTCTTT.

V is TRBV27 and J is TRBJ2-1; a weak D match, TRBD2 (6 bases). Germline CDR1 reads MNHEY; CDR2 reads SMNVEV (reference sequence). This CDR3 is 13 amino acids long. Trimming took 6 bases from V and 7 from J, leaving 13 bases between them. In DNA form, the CDR3 reads TGTGCCAGCAGGGGGCCGGCGGGGAATGAGCAGTTCTTC. It yields the protein CASRGPAGNEQFF.